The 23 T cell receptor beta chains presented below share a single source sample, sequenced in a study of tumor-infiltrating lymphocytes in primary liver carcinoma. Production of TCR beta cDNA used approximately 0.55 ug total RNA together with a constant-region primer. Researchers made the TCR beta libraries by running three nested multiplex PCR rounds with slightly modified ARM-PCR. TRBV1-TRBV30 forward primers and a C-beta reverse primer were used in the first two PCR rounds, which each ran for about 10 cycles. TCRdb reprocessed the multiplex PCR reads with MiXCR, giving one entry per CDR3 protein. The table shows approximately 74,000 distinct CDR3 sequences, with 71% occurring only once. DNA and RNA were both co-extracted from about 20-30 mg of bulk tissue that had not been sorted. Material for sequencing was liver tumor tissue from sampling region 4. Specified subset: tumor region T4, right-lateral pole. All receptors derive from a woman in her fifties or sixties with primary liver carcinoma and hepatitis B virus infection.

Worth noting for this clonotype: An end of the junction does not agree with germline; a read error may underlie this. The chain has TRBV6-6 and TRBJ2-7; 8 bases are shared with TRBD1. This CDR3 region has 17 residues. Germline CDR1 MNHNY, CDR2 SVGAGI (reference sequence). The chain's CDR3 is CASSSAPGQESSCEPYF. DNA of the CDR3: TGTGCTAGCAGCTCCGCACCGGGACAGGAGTCTTCCTGCGAGCCGTACTTC.

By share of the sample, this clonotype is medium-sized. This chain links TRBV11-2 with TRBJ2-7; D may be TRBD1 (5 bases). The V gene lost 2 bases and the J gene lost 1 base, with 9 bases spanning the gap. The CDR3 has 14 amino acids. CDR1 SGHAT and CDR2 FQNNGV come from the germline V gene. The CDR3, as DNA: TGTGCCAGCAGCTTATGGGGCGCTTCCTACGAGCAGTACTTC. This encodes CASSLWGASYEQYF.

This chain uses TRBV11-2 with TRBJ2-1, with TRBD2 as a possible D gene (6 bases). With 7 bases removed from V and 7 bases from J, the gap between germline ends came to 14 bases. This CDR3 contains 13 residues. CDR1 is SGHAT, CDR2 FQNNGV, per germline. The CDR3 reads CASTLGLVNEQFF. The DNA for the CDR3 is TGTGCCAGCACCTTGGGACTGGTTAATGAGCAGTTCTTC.

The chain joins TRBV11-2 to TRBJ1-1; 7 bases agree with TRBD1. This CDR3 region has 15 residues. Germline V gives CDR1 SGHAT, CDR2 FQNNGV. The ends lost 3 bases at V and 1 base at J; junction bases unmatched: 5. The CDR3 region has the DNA TGTGCCAGCAGCTTCCGGACAGGATCGAACACTGAAGCTTTCTTT. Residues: CASSFRTGSNTEAFF.

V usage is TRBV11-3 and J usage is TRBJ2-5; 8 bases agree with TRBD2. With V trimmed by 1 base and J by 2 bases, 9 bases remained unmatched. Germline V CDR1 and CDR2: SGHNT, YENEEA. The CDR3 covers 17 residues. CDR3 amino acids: CASSLGIVSGTQETQYF. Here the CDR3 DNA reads TGTGCCAGCAGCTTAGGGATCGTTAGCGGGACTCAAGAGACCCAGTACTTC.

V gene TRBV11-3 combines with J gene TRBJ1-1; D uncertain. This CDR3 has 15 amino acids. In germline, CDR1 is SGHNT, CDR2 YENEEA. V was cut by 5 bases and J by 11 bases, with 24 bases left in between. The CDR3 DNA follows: TGTGCCAGCAGCCTAACACTAGGGATGAACACAGAGGCTTTCTTT. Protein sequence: CASSLTLGMNTEAFF.

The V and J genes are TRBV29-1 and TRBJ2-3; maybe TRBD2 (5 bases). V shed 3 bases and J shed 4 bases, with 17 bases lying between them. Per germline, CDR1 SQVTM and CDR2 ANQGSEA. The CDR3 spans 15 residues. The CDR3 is CSVDRLTGDADTQYF. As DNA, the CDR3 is TGCAGCGTTGATCGACTAACGGGTGACGCAGATACGCAGTATTTT.

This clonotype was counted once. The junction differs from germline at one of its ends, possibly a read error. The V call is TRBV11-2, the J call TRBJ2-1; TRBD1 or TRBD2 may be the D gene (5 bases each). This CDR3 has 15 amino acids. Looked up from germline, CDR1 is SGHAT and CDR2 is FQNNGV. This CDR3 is CASGQGPNSYYEQFF. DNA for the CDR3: TGTGCCAGTGGGCAGGGACCGAACTCCTACTATGAGCAGTTCTTC.

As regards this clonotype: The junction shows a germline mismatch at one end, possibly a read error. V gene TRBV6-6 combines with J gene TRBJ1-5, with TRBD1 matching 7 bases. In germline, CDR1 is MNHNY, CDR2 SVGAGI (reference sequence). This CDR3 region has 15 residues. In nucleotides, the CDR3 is TGTGCCAGTAGTGGCTACAGGGGCTCCAATCAGTCCCAGCATTTT. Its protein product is CASSGYRGSNQSQHF.

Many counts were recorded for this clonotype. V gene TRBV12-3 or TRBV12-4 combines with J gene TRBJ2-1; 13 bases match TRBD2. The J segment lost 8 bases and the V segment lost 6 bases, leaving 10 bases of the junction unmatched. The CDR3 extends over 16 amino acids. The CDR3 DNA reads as TGTGCCAGCAGCCGCGTCGGGACTAGCGGGACCTATGAGCAGTTCTTC. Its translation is CASSRVGTSGTYEQFF.

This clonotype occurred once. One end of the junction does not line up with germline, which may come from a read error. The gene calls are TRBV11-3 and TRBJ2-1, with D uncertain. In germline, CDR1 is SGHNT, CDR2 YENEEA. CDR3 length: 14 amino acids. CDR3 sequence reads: CACSIDNQGVEQFF. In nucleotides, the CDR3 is TGTGCCTGCAGCATAGATAACCAAGGAGTGGAGCAATTCTTC.

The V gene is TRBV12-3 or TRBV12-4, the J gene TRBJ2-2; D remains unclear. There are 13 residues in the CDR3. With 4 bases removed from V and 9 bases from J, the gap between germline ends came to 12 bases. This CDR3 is CASSWAATRELFF. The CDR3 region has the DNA TGTGCCAGCAGTTGGGCCGCCACTAGGGAGCTGTTTTTT.

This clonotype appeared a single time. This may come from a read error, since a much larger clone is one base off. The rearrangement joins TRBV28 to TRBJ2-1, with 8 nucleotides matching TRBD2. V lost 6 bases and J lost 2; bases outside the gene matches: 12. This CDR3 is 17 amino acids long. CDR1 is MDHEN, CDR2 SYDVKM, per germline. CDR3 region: CASSPGASGRPYNEQFF. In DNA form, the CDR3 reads TGTGCCAGCAGCCCCGGGGCTAGCGGGCGGCCCTACAATGAGCAGTTCTTC. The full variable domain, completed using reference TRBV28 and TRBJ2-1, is DVKVTQSSRYLVKRTGEKVFLECVQDMDHENMFWYRQDPGLGLRLIYFSYDVKMKEKGDIPEGYSVSREKKERFSLILESASTNQTSMYLCASSPGASGRPYNEQFFGPGTRLTVL.

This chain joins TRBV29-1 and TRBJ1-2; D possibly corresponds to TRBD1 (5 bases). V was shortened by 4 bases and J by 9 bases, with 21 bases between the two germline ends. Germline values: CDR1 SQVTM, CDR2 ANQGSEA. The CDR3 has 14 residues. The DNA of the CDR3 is TGCAGCGTTGCCCGGGGGACTGACGCTCGCAGCTACACCTTC. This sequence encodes CSVARGTDARSYTF.

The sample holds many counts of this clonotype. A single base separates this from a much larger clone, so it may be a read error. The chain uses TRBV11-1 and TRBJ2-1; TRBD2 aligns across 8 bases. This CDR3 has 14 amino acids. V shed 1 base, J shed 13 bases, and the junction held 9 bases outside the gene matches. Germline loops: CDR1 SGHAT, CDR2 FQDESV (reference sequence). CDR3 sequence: CASSLDGGGGKQFF. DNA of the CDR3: TGTGCCAGCAGCTTAGACGGGGGGGGGGGAAAACAGTTCTTC.

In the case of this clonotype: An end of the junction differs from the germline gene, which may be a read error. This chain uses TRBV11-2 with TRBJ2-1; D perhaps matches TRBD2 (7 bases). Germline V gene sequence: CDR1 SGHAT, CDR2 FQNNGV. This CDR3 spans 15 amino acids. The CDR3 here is CARSHPDKGGNEQFF. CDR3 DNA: TGTGCCAGGAGCCACCCCGACAAGGGGGGGAATGAGCAATTCTTC. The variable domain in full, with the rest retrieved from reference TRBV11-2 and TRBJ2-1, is EAGVAQSPRYKIIEKRQSVAFWCNPISGHATLYWYQQILGQGPKLLIQFQNNGVVDDSQLPKDRFSAERLKGVDSTLKIQPAKLEDSAVYLCARSHPDKGGNEQFFGPGTRLTVL.

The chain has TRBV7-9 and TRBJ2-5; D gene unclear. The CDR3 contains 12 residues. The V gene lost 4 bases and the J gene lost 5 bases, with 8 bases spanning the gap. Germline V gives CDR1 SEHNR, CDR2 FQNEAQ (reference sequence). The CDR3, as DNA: TGTGCCAGCAGCTCAGCGTCCGAGACCCAGTACTTC. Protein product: CASSSASETQYF.

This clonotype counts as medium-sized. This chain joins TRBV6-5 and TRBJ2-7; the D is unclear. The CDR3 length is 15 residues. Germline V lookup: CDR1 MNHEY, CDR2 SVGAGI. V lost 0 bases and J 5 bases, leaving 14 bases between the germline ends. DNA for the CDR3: TGTGCCAGCAGTTACTCGGTCCAGGATTACCACGAGCAGTACTTC. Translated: CASSYSVQDYHEQYF.

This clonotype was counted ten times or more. The CDR3 DNA reads TGTGCCAGCAGCCCGGCCGGGGGAGCGGTGATCGAGCAGTACTTC. As protein: CASSPAGGAVIEQYF. The chain carries TRBV28 and TRBJ2-7, with a tentative D call TRBD2 (6 bases). The V gene lost 6 bases and the J gene lost 6 bases, with 21 bases spanning the gap. CDR3 length: 15 amino acids. From germline, CDR1 is MDHEN and CDR2 SYDVKM.

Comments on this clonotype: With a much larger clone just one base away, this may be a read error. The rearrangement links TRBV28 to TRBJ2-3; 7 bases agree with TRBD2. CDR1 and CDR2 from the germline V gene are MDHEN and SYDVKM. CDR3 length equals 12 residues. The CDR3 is CVTQAGSDTQYF. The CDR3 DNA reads TGTGTCACCCAAGCGGGGAGCGATACGCAGTATTTT.

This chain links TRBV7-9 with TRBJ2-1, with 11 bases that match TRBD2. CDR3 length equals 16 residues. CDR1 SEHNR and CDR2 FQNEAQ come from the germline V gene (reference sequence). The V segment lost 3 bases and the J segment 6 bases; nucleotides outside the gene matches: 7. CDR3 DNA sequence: TGTGCCAGCAGCTTGGGACTAGCGGAAATCTGCAATGAGCAGTTCTTC. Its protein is CASSLGLAEICNEQFF. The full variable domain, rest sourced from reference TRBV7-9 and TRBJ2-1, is DTGVSQNPRHKITKRGQNVTFRCDPISEHNRLYWYRQTLGQGPEFLTYFQNEAQLEKSRLLSDRFSAERPKGSFSTLEIQRTEQGDSAMYLCASSLGLAEICNEQFFGPGTRLTVL.

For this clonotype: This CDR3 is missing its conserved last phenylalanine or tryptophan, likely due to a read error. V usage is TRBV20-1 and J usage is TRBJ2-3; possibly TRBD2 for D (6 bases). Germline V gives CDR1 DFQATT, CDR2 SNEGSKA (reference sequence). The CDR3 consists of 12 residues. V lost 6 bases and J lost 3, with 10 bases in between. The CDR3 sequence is CSASAGTDTQYS. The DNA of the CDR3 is TGCAGTGCCTCGGCGGGAACAGATACGCAGTATTCT.

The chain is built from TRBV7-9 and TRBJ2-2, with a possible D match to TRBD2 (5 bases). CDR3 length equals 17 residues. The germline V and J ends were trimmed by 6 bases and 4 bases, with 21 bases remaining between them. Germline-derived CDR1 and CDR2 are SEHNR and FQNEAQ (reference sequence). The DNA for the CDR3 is TGTGCCAGCAGGCGAGAGACTAACGGGAACACCACCGGGGAGCTGTTTTTT. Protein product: CASRRETNGNTTGELFF. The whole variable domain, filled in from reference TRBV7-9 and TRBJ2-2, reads DTGVSQNPRHKITKRGQNVTFRCDPISEHNRLYWYRQTLGQGPEFLTYFQNEAQLEKSRLLSDRFSAERPKGSFSTLEIQRTEQGDSAMYLCASRRETNGNTTGELFFGEGSRLTVL.